These 5 T cell receptor beta chains originate from one sample sequenced in a study of OX40 agonist ivuxolimab in advanced cancers. Data came from immunoSEQ multiplex PCR; TCRdb stores just in-frame clones and leaves some out. The sample has tens of thousands of clones; around 84% are singletons. The material was CD4+ or CD8+ T cells sorted from blood, obtained in a trial of the OX40 agonist ivuxolimab. The receptor set was obtained from an adult with an advanced solid tumor such as melanoma, head and neck, liver or kidney cancer.

The V call is TRBV6-5, the J call TRBJ1-2; D is unresolved. V was clipped by 2 bases and J by 6 bases, with 7 bases between them. The germline V gene encodes CDR1 MNHEY and CDR2 SVGAGI. The CDR3 is 12 amino acids. The CDR3 DNA is TGTGCCAGCAGTTACCCCGGGGATGGCTACACCTTC. Its translation is CASSYPGDGYTF.

The V and J genes are TRBV6-6 and TRBJ1-3; 10 bases line up with TRBD1. V dropped 10 bases and J dropped 8; count of bases not matched to a gene: 8. The CDR3 sequence is 13 residues long. Germline lookup yields CDR1 MNHNY and CDR2 SVGAGI (reference sequence). Here the CDR3 DNA reads TGTGCCACGGGGGACAGGGGAAGGGACACCATATATTTT. Translated: CATGDRGRDTIYF.

This clone was detected a few times. The genes are TRBV28 and TRBJ1-4; TRBD1 matches 10 bases. This CDR3 is 15 amino acids long. Trimming removed 6 bases from V and 8 bases from J; junction bases left unmatched: 9. CDR1 MDHEN and CDR2 SYDVKM come from the germline V gene. CDR3 nucleotides: TGTGCCAGCAGCTCCCCCGGGACAGGGGAAGAAAAACTGTTTTTT. Protein product: CASSSPGTGEEKLFF.

The V call is TRBV5-1, the J call TRBJ1-2, with TRBD1 identical over 8 bases. CDR3 length equals 12 residues. The V segment lost 4 bases and the J segment 8 bases; nucleotides outside the gene matches: 4. Germline CDR1 SGHRS, CDR2 YFSETQ. The CDR3 DNA reads as TGCGCCAGCAGCGGGGACAGGCTGGGCTACACCTTC. Its protein is CASSGDRLGYTF.

The chain carries TRBV6-5 and TRBJ2-7; no definite D call. The CDR3 sequence is 14 residues long. Germline CDR1 is MNHEY and CDR2 is SVGAGI. Trimming cost V 0 bases and J 3 bases, with 9 bases left between them. The CDR3: CASSYSLLGYEQYF. DNA for the CDR3: TGTGCCAGCAGTTACTCGCTTTTGGGCTACGAGCAGTACTTC.